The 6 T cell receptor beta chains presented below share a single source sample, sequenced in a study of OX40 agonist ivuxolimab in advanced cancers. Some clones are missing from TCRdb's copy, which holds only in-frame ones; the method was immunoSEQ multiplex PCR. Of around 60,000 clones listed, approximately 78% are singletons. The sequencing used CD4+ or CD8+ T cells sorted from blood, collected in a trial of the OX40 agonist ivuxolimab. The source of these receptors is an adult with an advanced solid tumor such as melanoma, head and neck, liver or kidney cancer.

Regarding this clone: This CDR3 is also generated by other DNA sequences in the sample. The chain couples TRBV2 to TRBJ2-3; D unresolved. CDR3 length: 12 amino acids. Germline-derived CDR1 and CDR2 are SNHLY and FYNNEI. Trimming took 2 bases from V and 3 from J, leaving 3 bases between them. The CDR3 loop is CASSERTDTQYF. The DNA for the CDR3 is TGTGCCAGCAGTGAAAGAACAGATACGCAGTATTTT.

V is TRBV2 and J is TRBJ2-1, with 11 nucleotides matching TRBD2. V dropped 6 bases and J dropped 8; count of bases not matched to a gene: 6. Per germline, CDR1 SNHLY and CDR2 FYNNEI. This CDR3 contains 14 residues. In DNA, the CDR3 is TGTGCCAGCAGGGGACTAGCGGTTGCATATGAGCAGTTCTTC. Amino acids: CASRGLAVAYEQFF.

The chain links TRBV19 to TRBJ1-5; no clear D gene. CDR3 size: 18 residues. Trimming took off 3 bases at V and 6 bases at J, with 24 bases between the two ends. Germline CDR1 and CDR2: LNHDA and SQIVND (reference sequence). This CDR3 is CASSMTPVSTGGIQPQHF. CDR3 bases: TGTGCCAGTAGTATGACCCCTGTCAGCACGGGTGGAATTCAGCCCCAGCATTTT.

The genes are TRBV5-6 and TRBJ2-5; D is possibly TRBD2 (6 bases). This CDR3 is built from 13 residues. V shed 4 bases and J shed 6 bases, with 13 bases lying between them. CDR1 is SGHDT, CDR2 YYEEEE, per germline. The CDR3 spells CASSPGEGKTQYF. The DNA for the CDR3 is TGTGCCAGCAGCCCGGGAGAGGGGAAGACCCAGTACTTC.

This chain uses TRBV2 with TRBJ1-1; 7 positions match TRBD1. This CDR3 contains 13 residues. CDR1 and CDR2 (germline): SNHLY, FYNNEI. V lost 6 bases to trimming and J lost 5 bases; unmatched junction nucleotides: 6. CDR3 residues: CASRTGILTEAFF. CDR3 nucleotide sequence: TGTGCCAGCAGGACAGGGATTTTAACTGAAGCTTTCTTT.

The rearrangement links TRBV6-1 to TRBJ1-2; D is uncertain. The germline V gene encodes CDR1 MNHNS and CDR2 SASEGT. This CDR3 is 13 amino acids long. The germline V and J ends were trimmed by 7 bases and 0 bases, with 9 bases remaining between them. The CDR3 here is CASKRDPNYGYTF. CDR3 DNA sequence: TGTGCCAGCAAGAGGGATCCTAACTATGGCTACACCTTC.